This TCR beta chain was identified during a study of long-term antiretroviral therapy in people with HIV. Germline CDR1 reads SGDLS; CDR2 reads YYNGEE. V shed 3 bases and J 4 bases; nucleotides not matched to a gene: 6. The CDR3 sequence is 15 residues long. Assay version v3.0 of immunoSEQ was used, and it was run at survey level. The method was immunoSEQ multiplex PCR; TCRdb's version includes in-frame clones alone and lacks a portion of them. The sample shows about 27,000 clones, more than 85% of them seen only once. The clonotype originates from a woman in her 40s with HIV. This specimen consisted of unsorted PBMCs, obtained 7.6 years after starting antiretroviral therapy. V and J are TRBV9 and TRBJ2-3; 9 bases fit TRBD2. Here the CDR3 DNA reads TGTGCCAGCAGCGCTAGCGGGGCCCAGGCAGATACGCAGTATTTT. Translation gives CASSASGAQADTQYF.